This TCR beta chain was profiled in a study of T cells in Graves' hyperthyroidism and ophthalmopathy. Study findings and constraints: With a median lead of approximately 6.4 months before onset, the model predicted ophthalmopathy.

The investigators amplified TCR beta CDR3 regions from RNA transcripts. First-round RT-PCR with HTBI primers amplified the TCR CDR3 region. TCRdb re-analysed the multiplex PCR reads in MiXCR, keeping a single row per CDR3 protein. The sample lists fewer than 750,000 distinct CDR3 sequences, 40% to 55% occurring once. This clonotype was seen many times. The antigen remains unidentified. CDR1 is DFQATT, CDR2 SNEGSKA, per germline (reference sequence). CDR3 length: 15 amino acids. V lost 5 bases and J lost 2; bases outside the gene matches: 6. Clinical symptoms, serum thyroxine, TRAb, thyroid ultrasound and orbital computed tomography informed diagnoses.

The receptor was isolated from a woman between 18 and 29 years old with Graves' hyperthyroidism. Sequenced input: peripheral blood or thyroid tissue (not recorded which). The chain employs TRBV20-1 and TRBJ1-5; 10 bases are shared with TRBD1. The CDR3 DNA sequence: TGCAGTGCTCGGACAGGGGGTTCAGGCAATCAGCCCCAGCATTTT. Protein sequence: CSARTGGSGNQPQHF.